What follows is one T cell receptor (beta chain) and its context. With V trimmed by 4 bases and J by 3 bases, 10 bases remained unmatched. Germline lookup yields CDR1 MNHEY and CDR2 SMNVEV (reference sequence). CDR3 length: 16 residues. This sample is drawn from a study of blood T cell repertoires in COVID-19. On the study more broadly: Sites across the United States, Italy and Spain contributed samples from acute and convalescent COVID-19. In each case, the material was cDNA or gDNA derived from T cells, B-cell-depleted T cells, or PBMCs.

Authors' processing steps: Reference gene primers were amplified, and this amplification served to estimate nucleated cell counts. Profiling relied on immunoSEQ multiplex PCR, and the TCRdb table lists in-frame clones only, not all of them. The V and J calls and clone size are taken from that table; D and trimming were inferred from the DNA. The sample yields roughly 73,000 clones, roughly 81% seen once. The origin of this receptor is a woman in her seventies with acute or convalescent COVID-19. Sequences were obtained from peripheral blood. The rearrangement joins TRBV27 to TRBJ2-7; 9 bases line up with TRBD2. CDR3 bases: TGTGCCAGCAGTTCTCCTGGACTAGCGCCTTTCTACGAGCAGTACTTC. Translation gives CASSSPGLAPFYEQYF.